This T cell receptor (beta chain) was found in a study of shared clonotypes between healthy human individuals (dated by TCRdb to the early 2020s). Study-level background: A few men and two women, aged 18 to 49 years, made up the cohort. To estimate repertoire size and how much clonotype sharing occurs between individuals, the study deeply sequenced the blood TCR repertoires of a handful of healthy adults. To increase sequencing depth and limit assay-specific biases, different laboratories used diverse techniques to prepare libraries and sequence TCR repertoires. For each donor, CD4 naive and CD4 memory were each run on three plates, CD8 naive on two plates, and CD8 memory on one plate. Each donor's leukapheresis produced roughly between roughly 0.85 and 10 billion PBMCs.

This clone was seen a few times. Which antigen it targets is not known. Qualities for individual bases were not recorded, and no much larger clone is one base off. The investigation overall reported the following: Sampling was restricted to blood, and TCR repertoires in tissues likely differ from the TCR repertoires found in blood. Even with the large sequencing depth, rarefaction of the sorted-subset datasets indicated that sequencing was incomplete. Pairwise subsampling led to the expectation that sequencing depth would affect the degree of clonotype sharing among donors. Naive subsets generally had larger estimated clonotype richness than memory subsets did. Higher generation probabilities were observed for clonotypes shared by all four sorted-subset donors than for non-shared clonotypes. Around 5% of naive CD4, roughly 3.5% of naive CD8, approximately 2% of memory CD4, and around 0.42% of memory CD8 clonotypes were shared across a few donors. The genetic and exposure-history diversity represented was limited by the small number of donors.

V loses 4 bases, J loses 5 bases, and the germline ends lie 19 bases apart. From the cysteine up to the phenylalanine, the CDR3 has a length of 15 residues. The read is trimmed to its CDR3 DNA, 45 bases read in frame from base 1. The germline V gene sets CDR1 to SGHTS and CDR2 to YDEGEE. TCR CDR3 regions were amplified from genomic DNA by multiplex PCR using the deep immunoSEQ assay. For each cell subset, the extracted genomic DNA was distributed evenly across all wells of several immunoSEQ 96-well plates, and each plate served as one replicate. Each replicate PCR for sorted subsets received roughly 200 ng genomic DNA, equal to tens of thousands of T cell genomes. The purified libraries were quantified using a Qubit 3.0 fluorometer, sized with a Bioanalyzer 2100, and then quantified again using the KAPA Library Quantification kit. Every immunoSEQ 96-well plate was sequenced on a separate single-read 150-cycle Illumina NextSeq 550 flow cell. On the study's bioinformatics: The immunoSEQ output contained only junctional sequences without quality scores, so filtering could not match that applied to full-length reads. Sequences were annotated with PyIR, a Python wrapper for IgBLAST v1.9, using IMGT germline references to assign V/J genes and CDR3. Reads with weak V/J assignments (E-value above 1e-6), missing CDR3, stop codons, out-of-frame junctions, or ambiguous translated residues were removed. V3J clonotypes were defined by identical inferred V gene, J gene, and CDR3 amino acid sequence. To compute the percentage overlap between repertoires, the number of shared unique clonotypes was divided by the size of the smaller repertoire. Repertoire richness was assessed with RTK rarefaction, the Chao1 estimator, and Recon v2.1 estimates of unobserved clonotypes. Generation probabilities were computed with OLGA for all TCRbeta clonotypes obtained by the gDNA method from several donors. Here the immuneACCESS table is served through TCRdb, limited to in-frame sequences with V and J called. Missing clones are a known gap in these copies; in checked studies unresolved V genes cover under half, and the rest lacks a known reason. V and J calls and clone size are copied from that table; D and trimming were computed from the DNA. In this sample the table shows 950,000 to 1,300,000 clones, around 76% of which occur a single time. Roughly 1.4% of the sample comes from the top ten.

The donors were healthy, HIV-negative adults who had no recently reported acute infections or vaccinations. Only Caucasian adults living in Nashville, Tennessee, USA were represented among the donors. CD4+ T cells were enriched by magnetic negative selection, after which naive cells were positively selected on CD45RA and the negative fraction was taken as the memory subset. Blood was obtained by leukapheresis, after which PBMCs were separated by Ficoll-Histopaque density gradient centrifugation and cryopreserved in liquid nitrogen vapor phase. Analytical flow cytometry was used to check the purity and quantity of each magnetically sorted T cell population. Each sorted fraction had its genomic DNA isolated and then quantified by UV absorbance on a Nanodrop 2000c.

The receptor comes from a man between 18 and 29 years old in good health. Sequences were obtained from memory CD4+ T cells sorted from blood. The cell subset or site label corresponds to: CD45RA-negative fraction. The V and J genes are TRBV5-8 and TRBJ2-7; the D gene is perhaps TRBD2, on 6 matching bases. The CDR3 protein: CASSGAPGRSHEQYF. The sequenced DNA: TGTGCCAGCAGCGGCGCGCCAGGGAGGTCCCACGAGCAGTACTTC.